This TCR beta chain emerged from a study of cytomegalovirus exposure and HLA in healthy donors. Study-level results: Most likely, a cluster of highly shared sequence variants arose as a sequencing artifact.

PCR used 60 Vbeta primers and 13 Jbeta primers. Sequenced by immunoSEQ multiplex PCR; TCRdb stores in-frame clones only, minus some. The repertoire holds 120,000 or so clones, approximately 77% seen once, with around 5% in the top ten. Trimming pared 4 bases from V and 1 base from J, leaving 13 bases between. This CDR3 has 16 residues. The germline V gene encodes CDR1 SEHNR and CDR2 FQNEAQ (reference sequence). As to this clone: The target antigen is unknown.

The receptor was derived from a man aged 50 to 59 in good health and CMV-seropositive. The chain couples TRBV7-9 to TRBJ1-4; D is unresolved. Specimen: PBMCs. CDR3 in DNA: TGTGCCAGCAGCTGGTTGGTCGCGGGAACTAATGAAAAACTGTTTTTT. Protein product: CASSWLVAGTNEKLFF. Full variable domain (rest looked up from reference TRBV7-9 and TRBJ1-4): DTGVSQNPRHKITKRGQNVTFRCDPISEHNRLYWYRQTLGQGPEFLTYFQNEAQLEKSRLLSDRFSAERPKGSFSTLEIQRTEQGDSAMYLCASSWLVAGTNEKLFFGSGTQLSVL.